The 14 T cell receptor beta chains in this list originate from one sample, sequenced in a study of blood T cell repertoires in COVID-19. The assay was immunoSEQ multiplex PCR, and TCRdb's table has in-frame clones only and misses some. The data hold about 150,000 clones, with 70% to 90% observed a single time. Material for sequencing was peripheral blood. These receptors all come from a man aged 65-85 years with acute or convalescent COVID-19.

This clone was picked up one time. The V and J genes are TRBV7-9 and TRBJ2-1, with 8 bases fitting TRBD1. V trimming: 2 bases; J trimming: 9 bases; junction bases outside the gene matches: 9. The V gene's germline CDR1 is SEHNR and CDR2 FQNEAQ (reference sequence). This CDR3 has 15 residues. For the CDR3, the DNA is TGTGCCAGCAGCTTAAGGACAGGGCGAGGTATTGAGCAGTTCTTC. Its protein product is CASSLRTGRGIEQFF.

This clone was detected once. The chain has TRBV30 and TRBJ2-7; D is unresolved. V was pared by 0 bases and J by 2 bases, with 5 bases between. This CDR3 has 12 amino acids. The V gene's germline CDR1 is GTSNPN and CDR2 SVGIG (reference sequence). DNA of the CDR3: TGTGCCTGGAGTGTACTCGCCTACGAGCAGTACTTC. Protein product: CAWSVLAYEQYF.

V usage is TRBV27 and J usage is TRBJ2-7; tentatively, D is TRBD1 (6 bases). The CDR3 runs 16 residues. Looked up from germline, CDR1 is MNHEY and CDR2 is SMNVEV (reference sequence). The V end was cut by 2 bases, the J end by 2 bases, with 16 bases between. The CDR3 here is CASSLIGQGPTYEQYF. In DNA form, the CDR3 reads TGTGCCAGCAGTTTAATAGGGCAGGGGCCGACCTACGAGCAGTACTTC.

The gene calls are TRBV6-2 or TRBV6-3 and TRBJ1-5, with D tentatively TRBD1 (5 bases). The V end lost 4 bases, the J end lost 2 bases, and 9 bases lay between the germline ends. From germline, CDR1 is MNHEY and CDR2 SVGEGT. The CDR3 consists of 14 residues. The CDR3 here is CASSWTTRNQPQHF. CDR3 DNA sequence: TGTGCCAGCAGTTGGACAACCCGCAATCAGCCCCAGCATTTT.

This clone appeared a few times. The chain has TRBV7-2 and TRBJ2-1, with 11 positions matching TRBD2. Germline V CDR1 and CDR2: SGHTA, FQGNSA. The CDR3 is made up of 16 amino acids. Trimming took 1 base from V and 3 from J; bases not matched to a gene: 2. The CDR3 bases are TGTGCCAGCAGCTTAGTGGGGACTAGCGGCTACAATGAGCAGTTCTTC. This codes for CASSLVGTSGYNEQFF.

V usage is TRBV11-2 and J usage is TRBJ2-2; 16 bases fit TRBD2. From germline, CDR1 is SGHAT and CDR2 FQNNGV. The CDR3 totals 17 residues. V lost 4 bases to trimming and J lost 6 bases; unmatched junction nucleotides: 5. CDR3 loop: CASSWGTSGRGPGELFF. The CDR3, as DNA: TGTGCCAGCAGCTGGGGGACTAGCGGGAGGGGTCCCGGGGAGCTGTTTTTT.

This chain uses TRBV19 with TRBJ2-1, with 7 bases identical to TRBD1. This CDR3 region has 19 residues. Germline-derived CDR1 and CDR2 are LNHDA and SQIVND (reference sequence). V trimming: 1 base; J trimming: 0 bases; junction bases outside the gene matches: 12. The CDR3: CASSIVGGNTPSSYNEQFF. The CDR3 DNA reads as TGTGCCAGTAGTATAGTAGGGGGCAATACTCCAAGCTCCTACAATGAGCAGTTCTTC. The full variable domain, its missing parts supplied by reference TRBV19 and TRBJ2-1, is DGGITQSPKYLFRKEGQNVTLSCEQNLNHDAMYWYRQDPGQGLRLIYYSQIVNDFQKGDIAEGYSVSREKKESFPLTVTSAQKNPTAFYLCASSIVGGNTPSSYNEQFFGPGTRLTVL.

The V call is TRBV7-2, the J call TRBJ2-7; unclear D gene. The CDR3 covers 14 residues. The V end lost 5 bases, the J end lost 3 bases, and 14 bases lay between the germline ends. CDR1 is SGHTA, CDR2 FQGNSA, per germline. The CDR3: CASSPHSGNYEQYF. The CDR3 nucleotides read TGTGCCAGCAGCCCCCACTCAGGAAACTACGAGCAGTACTTC. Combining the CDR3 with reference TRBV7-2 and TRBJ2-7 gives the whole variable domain GAGVSQSPSNKVTEKGKDVELRCDPISGHTALYWYRQSLGQGLEFLIYFQGNSAPDKSGLPSDRFSAERTGGSVSTLTIQRTQQEDSAVYLCASSPHSGNYEQYFGPGTRLTVT.

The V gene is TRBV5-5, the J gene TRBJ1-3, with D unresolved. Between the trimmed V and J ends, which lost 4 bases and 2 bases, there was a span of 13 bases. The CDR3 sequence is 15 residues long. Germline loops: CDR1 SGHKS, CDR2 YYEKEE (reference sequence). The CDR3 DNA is TGTGCCAGCAGCGGGCTCCCGCAACCTGGAAACACCATATATTTT. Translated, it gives CASSGLPQPGNTIYF.

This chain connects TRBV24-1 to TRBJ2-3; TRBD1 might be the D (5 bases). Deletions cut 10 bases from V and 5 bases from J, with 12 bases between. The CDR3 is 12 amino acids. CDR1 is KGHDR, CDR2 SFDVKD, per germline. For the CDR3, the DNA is TGTGCCACTAAGTCCAGGGTAGATACGCAGTATTTT. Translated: CATKSRVDTQYF.

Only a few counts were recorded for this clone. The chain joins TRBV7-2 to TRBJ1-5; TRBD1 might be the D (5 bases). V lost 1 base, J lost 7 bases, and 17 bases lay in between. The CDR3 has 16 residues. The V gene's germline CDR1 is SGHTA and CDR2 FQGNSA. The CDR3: CASSLDNRPRGQPQHF. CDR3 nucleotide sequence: TGTGCCAGCAGCTTAGATAACAGGCCCCGCGGCCAGCCCCAGCATTTT.

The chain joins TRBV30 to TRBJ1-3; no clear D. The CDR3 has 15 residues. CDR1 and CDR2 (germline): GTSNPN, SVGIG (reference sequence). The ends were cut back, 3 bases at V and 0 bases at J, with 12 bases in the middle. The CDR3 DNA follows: TGTGCCTGGAGACCTGGAGTTCCCTCTGGAAACACCATATATTTT. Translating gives CAWRPGVPSGNTIYF. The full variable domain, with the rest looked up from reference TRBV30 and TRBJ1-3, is SQTIHQWPATLVQPVGSPLSLECTVEGTSNPNLYWYRQAAGRGLQLLFYSVGIGQISSEVPQNLSASRPQDRQFILSSKKLLLSDSGFYLCAWRPGVPSGNTIYFGEGSWLTVV.

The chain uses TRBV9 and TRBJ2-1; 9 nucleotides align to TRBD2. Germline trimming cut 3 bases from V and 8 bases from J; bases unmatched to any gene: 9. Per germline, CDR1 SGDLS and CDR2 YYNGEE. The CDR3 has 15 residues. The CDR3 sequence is CASSARLAVMDEQFF. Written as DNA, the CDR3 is TGTGCCAGCAGCGCGCGACTAGCGGTTATGGATGAGCAGTTCTTC.

CDR3 bases: TGTGCCAGCAGCGAGGGACTAGCGGGATCTTACAATGAGCAGTTCTTC. Translating it yields CASSEGLAGSYNEQFF. The chain combines TRBV5-4 with TRBJ2-1, with 13 bases matching TRBD2. CDR3 length: 16 residues. Per germline, CDR1 SGHNT and CDR2 YYREEE (reference sequence). J was trimmed by 4 bases and V by 4 bases; bases with no gene match: 5.